This T cell receptor (beta chain) was captured in a study of cytotoxic CD8 clonotypes in ibrutinib-treated CLL. Study-wide results and caveats: Few clonotypes were public, and these shrank or held steady under treatment. Measured clonality at baseline was greater than in age-matched healthy donors and tracked with circulating CD8+ T-cell counts.

The targeted sequencing depth was 1 in 200,000 to 1 in 1 million T cells. Some clones are missing from TCRdb's copy, which holds only in-frame ones; the method was immunoSEQ multiplex PCR. Among tens of thousands of clones listed, about two thirds were seen once. Of note for this clone: Its antigen is still unknown.

Around 2 micrograms of genomic DNA (from cryopreserved PBMCs) were used for TCR beta libraries. Germline CDR1 is SNHLY and CDR2 is FYNNEI. The CDR3 runs 14 residues. Trimming pared 6 bases from V and 2 bases from J, leaving 11 bases between. The chain combines TRBV2 with TRBJ1-5; D is ambiguous. The clonotype was recovered from a human donor with chronic lymphocytic leukemia. Sequencing used PBMCs, obtained at disease progression, from a patient treated with ibrutinib. CDR3 residues: CASSPVWGNQPQHF. The DNA for the CDR3 is TGTGCCAGCAGCCCAGTTTGGGGCAATCAGCCCCAGCATTTT.